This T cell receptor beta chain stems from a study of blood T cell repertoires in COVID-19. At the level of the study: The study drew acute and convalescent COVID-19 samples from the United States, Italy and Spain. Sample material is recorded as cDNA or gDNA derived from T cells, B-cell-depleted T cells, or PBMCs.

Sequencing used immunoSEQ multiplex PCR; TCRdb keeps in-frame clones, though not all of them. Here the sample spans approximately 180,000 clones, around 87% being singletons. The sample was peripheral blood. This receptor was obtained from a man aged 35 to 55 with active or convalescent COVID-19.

The chain's CDR3 is CASSGPPRGDYEQYF. In DNA form, the CDR3 reads TGCGCCAGCAGCGGACCTCCCAGGGGAGACTACGAGCAGTACTTC. The chain joins TRBV5-1 to TRBJ2-7, with TRBD1 as a possible D gene (6 bases). CDR1 SGHRS and CDR2 YFSETQ come from the germline V gene. Trimming shortened V by 4 bases and J by 3 bases, and 17 bases separated the two germline ends. The CDR3 is made up of 15 amino acids.